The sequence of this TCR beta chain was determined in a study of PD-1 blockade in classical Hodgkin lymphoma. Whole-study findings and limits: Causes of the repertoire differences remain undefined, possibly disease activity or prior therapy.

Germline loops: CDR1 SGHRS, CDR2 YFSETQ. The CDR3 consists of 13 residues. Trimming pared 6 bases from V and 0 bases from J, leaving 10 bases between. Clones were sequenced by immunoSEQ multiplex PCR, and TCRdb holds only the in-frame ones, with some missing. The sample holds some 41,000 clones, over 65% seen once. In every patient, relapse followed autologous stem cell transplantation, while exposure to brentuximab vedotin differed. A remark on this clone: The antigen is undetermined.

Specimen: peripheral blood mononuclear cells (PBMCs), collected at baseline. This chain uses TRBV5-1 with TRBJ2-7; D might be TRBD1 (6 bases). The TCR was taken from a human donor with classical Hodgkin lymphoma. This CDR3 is CASTNRDSYEQYF. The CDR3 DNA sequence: TGCGCCAGCACAAACAGGGACTCCTACGAGCAGTACTTC.